This T cell receptor beta chain appears in the sequencing data of a study of T cell changes during pregnancy in multiple sclerosis. This CDR3 region has 14 residues. V shed 6 bases, J shed 4 bases, and the junction held 5 bases outside the gene matches. Looked up from germline, CDR1 is SEHNR and CDR2 is FQNEAQ (reference sequence). This table comes from immunoSEQ multiplex PCR, and its TCRdb copy is limited to in-frame clones, with some not included. The profile shows 48,000 or so clones, nearly 95% of them singletons. The material sequenced was CD4+ T cells from peripheral blood mononuclear cells, taken in the first trimester of pregnancy. This clonotype was sampled from a female donor with multiple sclerosis, enrolled in a pregnancy study. The chain joins TRBV7-9 to TRBJ1-4; 7 bases are a match to TRBD1. Here the CDR3 DNA reads TGTGCCAGCAGGGAAGGGGGCTTTAATGAAAAACTGTTTTTT. Its translation: CASREGGFNEKLFF.